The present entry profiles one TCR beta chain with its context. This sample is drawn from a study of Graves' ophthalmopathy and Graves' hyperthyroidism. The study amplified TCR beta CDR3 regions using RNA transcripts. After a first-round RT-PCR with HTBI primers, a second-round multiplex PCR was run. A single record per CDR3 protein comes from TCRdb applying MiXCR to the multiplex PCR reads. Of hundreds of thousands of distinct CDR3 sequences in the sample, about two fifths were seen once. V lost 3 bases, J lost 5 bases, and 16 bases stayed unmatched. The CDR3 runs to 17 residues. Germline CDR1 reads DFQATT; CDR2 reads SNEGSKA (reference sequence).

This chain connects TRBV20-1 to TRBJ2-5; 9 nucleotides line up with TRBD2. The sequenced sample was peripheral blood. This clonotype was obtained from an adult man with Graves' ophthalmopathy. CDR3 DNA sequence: TGCAGTGCTAGCCTCCTGGGGCGGGAGGGCCCGGCGGAGACCCAGTACTTC. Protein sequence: CSASLLGREGPAETQYF.